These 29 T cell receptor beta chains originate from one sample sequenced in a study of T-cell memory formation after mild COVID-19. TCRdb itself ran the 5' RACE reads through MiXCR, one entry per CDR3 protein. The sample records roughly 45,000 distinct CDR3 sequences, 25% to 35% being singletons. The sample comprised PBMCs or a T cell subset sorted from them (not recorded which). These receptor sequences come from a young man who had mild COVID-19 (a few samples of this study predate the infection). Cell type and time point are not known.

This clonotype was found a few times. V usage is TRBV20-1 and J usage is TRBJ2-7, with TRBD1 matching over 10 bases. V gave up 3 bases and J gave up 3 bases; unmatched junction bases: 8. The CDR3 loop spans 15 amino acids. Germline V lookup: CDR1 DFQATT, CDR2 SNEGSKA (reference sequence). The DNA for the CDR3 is TGCAGTGCTAGCCGGGACAGGGGAACTTACTACGAGCAGTACTTC. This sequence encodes CSASRDRGTYYEQYF.

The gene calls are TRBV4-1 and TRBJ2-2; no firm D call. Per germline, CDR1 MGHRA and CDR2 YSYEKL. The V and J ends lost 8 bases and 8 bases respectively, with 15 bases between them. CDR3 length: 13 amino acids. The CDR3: CASGMAARGELFF. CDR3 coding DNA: TGCGCCAGCGGGATGGCGGCTAGAGGGGAGCTGTTTTTT.

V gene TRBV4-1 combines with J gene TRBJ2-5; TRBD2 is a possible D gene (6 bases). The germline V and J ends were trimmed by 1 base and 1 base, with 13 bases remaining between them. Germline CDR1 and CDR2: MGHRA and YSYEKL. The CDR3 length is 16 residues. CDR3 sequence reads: CASSQGTGGSQETQYF. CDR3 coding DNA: TGCGCCAGCAGCCAAGGGACCGGGGGAAGCCAAGAGACCCAGTACTTC.

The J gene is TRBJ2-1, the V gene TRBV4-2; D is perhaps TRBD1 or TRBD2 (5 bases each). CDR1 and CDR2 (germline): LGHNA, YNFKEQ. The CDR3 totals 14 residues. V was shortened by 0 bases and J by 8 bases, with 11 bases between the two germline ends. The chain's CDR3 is CASSQDGQGDEQFF. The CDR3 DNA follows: TGTGCCAGCAGCCAAGATGGGCAGGGAGATGAGCAGTTCTTC.

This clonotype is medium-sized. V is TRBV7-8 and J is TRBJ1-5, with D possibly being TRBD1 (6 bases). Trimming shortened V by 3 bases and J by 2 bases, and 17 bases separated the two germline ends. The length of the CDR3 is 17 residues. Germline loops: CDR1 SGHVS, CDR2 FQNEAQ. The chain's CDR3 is CASSFKDRPFGNQPQHF. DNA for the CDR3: TGTGCCAGCAGCTTCAAAGACAGGCCCTTCGGCAATCAGCCCCAGCATTTT.

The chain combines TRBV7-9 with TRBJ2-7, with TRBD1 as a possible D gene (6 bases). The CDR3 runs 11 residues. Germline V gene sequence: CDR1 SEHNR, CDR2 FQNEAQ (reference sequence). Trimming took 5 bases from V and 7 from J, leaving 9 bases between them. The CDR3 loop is CASSMDREQYF. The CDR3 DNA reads TGTGCCAGCAGCATGGACAGAGAGCAGTACTTC.

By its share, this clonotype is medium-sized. CDR3 sequence: CSVEDAGADGSDEQFF. In nucleotides, the CDR3 is TGCAGCGTTGAGGACGCGGGGGCCGATGGTTCAGATGAGCAGTTCTTC. The chain combines TRBV29-1 with TRBJ2-1, with a weak D call TRBD2 (7 bases). V lost 3 bases and J 8 bases, leaving 23 bases between the germline ends. Germline V lookup: CDR1 SQVTM, CDR2 ANQGSEA. This CDR3 comprises 16 residues.

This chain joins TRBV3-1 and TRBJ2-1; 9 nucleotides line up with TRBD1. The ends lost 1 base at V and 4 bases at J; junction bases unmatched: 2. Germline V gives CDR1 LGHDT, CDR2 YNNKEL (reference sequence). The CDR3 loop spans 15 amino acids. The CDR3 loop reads CASSQVTGGYNEQFF. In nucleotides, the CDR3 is TGTGCCAGCAGCCAAGTGACAGGGGGGTACAATGAGCAGTTCTTC.

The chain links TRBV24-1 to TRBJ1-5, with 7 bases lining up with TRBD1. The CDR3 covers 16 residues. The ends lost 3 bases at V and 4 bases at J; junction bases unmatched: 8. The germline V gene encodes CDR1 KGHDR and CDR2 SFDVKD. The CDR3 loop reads CATSDPLRDSNQPQHF. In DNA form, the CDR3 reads TGTGCCACCAGTGATCCCCTAAGGGACAGTAATCAGCCCCAGCATTTT.

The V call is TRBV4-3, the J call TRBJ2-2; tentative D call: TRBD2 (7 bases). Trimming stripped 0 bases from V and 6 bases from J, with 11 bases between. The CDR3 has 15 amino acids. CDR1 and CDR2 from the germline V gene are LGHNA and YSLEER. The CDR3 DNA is TGCGCCAGCAGCCAAGATTCGGGGGGCCCCGGGGAGCTGTTTTTT. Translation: CASSQDSGGPGELFF.

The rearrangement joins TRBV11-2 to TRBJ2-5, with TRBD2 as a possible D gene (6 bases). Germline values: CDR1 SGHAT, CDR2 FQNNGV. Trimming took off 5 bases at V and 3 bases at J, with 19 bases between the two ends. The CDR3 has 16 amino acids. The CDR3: CASSPLISEREETQYF. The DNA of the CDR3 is TGTGCCAGCAGCCCCTTGATCTCCGAGCGGGAAGAGACCCAGTACTTC.

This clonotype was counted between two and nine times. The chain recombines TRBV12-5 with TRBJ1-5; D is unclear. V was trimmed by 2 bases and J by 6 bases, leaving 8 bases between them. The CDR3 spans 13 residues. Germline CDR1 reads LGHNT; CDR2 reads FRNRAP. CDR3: CASGLSGVQPQHF. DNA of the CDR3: TGTGCTAGTGGTTTGAGCGGGGTTCAGCCCCAGCATTTT.

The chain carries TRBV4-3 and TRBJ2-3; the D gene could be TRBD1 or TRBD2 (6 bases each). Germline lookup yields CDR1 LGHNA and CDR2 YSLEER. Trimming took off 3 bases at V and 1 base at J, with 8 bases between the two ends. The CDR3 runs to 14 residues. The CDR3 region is CASSQGGGTDTQYF. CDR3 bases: TGCGCCAGCAGCCAGGGGGGCGGCACAGATACGCAGTATTTT.

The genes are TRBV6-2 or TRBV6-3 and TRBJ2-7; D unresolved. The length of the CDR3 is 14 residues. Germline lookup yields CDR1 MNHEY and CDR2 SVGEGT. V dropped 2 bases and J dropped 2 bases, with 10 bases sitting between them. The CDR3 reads CASSYGSTTYEQYF. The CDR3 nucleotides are TGTGCCAGCAGTTACGGGTCCACAACCTACGAGCAGTACTTC.

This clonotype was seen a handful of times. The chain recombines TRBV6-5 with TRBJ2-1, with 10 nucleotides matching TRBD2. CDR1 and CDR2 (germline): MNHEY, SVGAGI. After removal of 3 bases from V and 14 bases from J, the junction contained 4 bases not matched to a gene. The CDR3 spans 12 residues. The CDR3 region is CASSYPGTSEFF. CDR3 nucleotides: TGTGCCAGCAGTTATCCCGGGACTAGCGAGTTCTTC.

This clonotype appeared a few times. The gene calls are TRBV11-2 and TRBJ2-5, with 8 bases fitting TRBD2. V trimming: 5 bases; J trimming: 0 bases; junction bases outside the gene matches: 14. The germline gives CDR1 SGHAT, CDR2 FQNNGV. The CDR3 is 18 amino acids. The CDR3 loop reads CASSPLSSAGGNQETQYF. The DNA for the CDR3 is TGTGCCAGCAGCCCCCTCAGTTCGGCGGGGGGAAACCAAGAGACCCAGTACTTC.

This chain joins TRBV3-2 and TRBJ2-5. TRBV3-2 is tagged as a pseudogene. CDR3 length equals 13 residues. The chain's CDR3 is CASSHETQETQYF. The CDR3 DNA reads TGTGCCAGCAGCCACGAGACCCAAGAGACCCAGTACTTC.

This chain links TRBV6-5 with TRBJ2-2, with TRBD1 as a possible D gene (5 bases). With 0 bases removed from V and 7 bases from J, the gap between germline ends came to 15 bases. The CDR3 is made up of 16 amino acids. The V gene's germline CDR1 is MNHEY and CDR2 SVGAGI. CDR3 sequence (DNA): TGTGCCAGCAGTTACTCGAAGCCAGGGTGGGGCGGGGAGCTGTTTTTT. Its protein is CASSYSKPGWGGELFF.

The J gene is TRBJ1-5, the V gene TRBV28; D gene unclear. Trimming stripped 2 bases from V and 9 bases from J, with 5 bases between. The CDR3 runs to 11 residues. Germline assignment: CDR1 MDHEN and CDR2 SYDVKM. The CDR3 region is CASSLGLPQHF. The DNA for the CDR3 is TGTGCCAGCAGTTTAGGGCTGCCCCAGCATTTT. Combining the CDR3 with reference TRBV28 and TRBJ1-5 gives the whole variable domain DVKVTQSSRYLVKRTGEKVFLECVQDMDHENMFWYRQDPGLGLRLIYFSYDVKMKEKGDIPEGYSVSREKKERFSLILESASTNQTSMYLCASSLGLPQHFGDGTRLSIL.

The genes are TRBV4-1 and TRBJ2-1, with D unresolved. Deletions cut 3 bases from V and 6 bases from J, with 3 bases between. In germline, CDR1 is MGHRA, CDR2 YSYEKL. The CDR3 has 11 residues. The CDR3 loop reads CASSHRNEQFF. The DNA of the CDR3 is TGCGCCAGCAGCCACCGCAATGAGCAGTTCTTC.

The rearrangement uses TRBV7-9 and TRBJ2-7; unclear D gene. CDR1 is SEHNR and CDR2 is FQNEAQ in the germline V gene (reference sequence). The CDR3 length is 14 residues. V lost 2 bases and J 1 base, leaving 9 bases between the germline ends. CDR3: CASSLKSSSYEQYF. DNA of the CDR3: TGTGCCAGCAGCTTAAAGTCTAGTTCCTACGAGCAGTACTTC.

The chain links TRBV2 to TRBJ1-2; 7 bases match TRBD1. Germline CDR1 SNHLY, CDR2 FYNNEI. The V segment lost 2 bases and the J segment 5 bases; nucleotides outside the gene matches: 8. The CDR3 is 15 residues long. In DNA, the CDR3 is TGTGCCAGCAGTGAAACGACAGGGTATAATTATGGCTACACCTTC. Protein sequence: CASSETTGYNYGYTF.

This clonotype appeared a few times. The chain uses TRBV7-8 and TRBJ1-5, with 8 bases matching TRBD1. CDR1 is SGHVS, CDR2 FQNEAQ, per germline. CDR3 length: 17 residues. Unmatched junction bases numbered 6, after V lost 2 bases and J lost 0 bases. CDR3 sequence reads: CASSLTGTGFSNQPQHF. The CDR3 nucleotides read TGTGCCAGCAGCTTAACCGGGACAGGCTTTAGCAATCAGCCCCAGCATTTT.

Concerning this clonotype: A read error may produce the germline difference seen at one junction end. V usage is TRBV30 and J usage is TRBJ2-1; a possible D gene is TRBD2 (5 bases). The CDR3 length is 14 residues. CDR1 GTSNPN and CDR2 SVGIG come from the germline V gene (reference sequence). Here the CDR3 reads CARSTPGTHNEQFF. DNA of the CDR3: TGTGCCAGGAGTACCCCGGGAACTCACAATGAGCAGTTCTTC.

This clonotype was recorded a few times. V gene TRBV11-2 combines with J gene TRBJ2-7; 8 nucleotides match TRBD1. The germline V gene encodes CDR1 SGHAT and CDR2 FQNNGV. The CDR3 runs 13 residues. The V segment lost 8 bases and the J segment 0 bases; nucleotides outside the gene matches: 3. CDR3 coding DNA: TGTGCCAGCGGACAGGGCAGCTCCTACGAGCAGTACGTC. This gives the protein CASGQGSSYEQYV.

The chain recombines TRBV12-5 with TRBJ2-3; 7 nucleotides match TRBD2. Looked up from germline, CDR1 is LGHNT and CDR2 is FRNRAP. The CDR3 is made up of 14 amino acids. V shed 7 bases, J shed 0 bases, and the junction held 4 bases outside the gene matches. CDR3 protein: CASVASGSTDTQYF. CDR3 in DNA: TGTGCTAGTGTGGCTAGCGGTAGCACAGATACGCAGTATTTT.

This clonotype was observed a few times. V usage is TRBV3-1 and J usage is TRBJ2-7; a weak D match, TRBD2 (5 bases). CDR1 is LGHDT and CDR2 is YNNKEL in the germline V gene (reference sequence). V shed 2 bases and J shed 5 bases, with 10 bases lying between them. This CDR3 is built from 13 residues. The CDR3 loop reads CASSQYSGDEQYV. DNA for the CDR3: TGTGCCAGCAGCCAATATTCCGGGGACGAGCAGTACGTC.

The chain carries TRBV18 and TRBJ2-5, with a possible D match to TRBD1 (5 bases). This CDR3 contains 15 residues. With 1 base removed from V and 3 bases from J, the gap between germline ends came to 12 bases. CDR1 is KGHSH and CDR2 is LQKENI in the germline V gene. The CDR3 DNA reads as TGTGCCAGCTCACCACGGGGCTCTGGGGAAGAGACCCAGTACTTC. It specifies CASSPRGSGEETQYF.

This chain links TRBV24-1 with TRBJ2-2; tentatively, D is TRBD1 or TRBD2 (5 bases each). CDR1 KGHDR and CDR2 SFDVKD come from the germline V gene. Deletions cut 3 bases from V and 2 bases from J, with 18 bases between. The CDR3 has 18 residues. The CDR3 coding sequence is TGTGCCACCAGTGATCTGGAAGTGGGGGACCTTAACACCGGGGAGCTGTTTTTT. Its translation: CATSDLEVGDLNTGELFF.